This record concerns one T cell receptor (beta chain) sequence. No antigen is known for it. TCRdb analysed the 5' RACE reads with MiXCR anew, one entry per CDR3 protein. The sample gives hundreds of thousands of distinct CDR3 sequences, 20% to 25% of which show up once; around 9.2% is in the top ten. The sample originates from a study of T-cell memory formation after mild COVID-19. Study summary: Largely donor-specific sequence clusters came from a couple of donors. General observations from the study: Researchers report contracting CD4+ clones mostly in CM and EM, with CD8+ clones in EMRA.

The TCR was taken from an adult woman who had mild COVID-19 (a few samples of this study predate the infection). Cell type and time point are not known. Sample: PBMCs or a T cell subset sorted from them (not recorded which).

CDR3 bases: TGTGCCAGCTCACCTAGTCCGGGACAGGGCAACTCTGGGGCCAACGTCCTGACTTTC. Translated, it gives CASSPSPGQGNSGANVLTF. The chain joins TRBV18 to TRBJ2-6; 9 bases are a match to TRBD1. The CDR3 consists of 19 residues. The V and J ends lost 3 bases and 0 bases, in that order; junction bases with no gene match: 9. Germline V gene sequence: CDR1 KGHSH, CDR2 LQKENI. The full variable domain, its missing parts supplied by reference TRBV18 and TRBJ2-6, is NAGVMQNPRHLVRRRGQEARLRCSPMKGHSHVYWYRQLPEEGLKFMVYLQKENIIDESGMPKERFSAEFPKEGPSILRIQQVVRGDSAAYFCASSPSPGQGNSGANVLTFGAGSRLTVL.